The present T cell receptor (beta chain) was sequenced within a study of cytomegalovirus exposure and HLA in healthy donors. Donors were nominally healthy when sampled, though unrecorded immune exposures were likely. The PCR used 60 Vbeta and 13 Jbeta primers. Assay: immunoSEQ multiplex PCR; the TCRdb copy retains only in-frame clones and omits some. The data show about 140,000 clones, with about two thirds seen just once and less than 11% held by the top ten. The CDR3 covers 13 residues. V was trimmed by 5 bases and J by 3 bases, leaving 11 bases between them. Germline loops: CDR1 LNHDA, CDR2 SQIVND (reference sequence).

The sequence came from a man younger than 45 in good health and CMV-seropositive. Source material: PBMCs. This chain joins TRBV19 and TRBJ2-7, with D possibly matching TRBD2 (6 bases). The CDR3 is CASSGGPGYEQYF. CDR3 sequence (DNA): TGTGCCAGTAGTGGAGGGCCCGGCTACGAGCAGTACTTC.